One T cell receptor (beta chain) is described in this entry. The total RNA came straight from whole blood, and T cells were not sorted beforehand. The CDR3 totals 15 residues. In germline, CDR1 is MNHEY, CDR2 SMNVEV (reference sequence). The source of the sample is a study of monozygotic twins with inflammatory bowel disease. Reanalyzing the 5' RACE reads, TCRdb keeps one entry per CDR3 protein, without DNA. In all, the sample yields 210,000 or so distinct CDR3 sequences. This chain joins TRBV27 and TRBJ1-2. Sequencing was carried out using blood. This clonotype was obtained from a human donor with ulcerative colitis or Crohn's disease, or a healthy co-twin of an affected twin (not recorded which). The CDR3 spells CASSLKPRANYGYTF.